This is a list of T cell receptor beta chains from one sample in a study of cytomegalovirus exposure and HLA in healthy donors. This table comes from immunoSEQ multiplex PCR, and its TCRdb copy is limited to in-frame clones, with some not included. The sample yields about 180,000 clones, roughly 76% seen once. The sequencing sample was made of PBMCs. Source of these receptors: a woman aged 18-35 years in good health and CMV-seropositive. Both conserved end residues are part of each CDR3. A D gene is named only where the DNA matches it firmly. The size entry is marked missing in some rows and otherwise reads once, few, many or a size class.

J | size | V | D | DNA | CDR3
TRBJ1-2 | - | TRBV5-4 | TRBD1 | TGTGCCAGCAGCTTAGAGGGGGCAGGAGGCTACACCTTC | CASSLEGAGGYTF
TRBJ2-7 | - | TRBV9 | TRBD1 | TGTGCCAGCAGCGTGGGGGACAGAACCTACGAGCAGTACTTC | CASSVGDRTYEQYF
TRBJ2-1 | - | TRBV15 | - | TGTGCCACAACCAAAAGTGCCGTCCGCGGGCAGTTCTTC | CATTKSAVRGQFF
TRBJ2-1 | - | TRBV18 | - | TGTGCCAGCTCACCGGGGCCTTACAATGAGCAGTTCTTC | CASSPGPYNEQFF
TRBJ1-1 | - | TRBV6-1 | TRBD1 | TGTGCCAGCAGTGAATGGGACAGAAACACTGAAGCTTTCTTT | CASSEWDRNTEAFF
TRBJ1-4 | few | TRBV12-5 | - | TGTGCTAATGACCGGGGGAGTTTT | CANDRGSF
TRBJ2-1 | - | TRBV4-3 | TRBD2 | TGCGCCAGCAGCCAAGTTTGGGGTGGGAGGGCGGAAATACCCAGCTCCTACAATGAGCAGTTCTTC | CASSQVWGGRAEIPSSYNEQFF
TRBJ2-2 | - | TRBV5-1 | TRBD2 | TGCGCCAGCAGCTTGGGCGGGGGGGCCGTCACCGGGGAGCTGTTTTTT | CASSLGGGAVTGELFF
TRBJ2-5 | once | TRBV4-2 | TRBD2 | TGTGCCAGCAGCTCGCGGGGGGCCCAAGAGACCCAGTACTTC | CASSSRGAQETQYF
TRBJ2-2 | once | TRBV7-9 | - | TGTGCCAGCAGCTTATATATGACAGGTTACGGCACCGGGGAGCTGTTTTTT | CASSLYMTGYGTGELFF
TRBJ2-1 | - | TRBV6-6 | - | TGTGCCAGCAGTTACACCGCCAGATACAATGAGCAGTTCTTC | CASSYTARYNEQFF
TRBJ2-5 | - | TRBV30 | TRBD1 | TGTGCCTGGAGTCCGACAGGGGATGCGGAGACCCAGTACTTC | CAWSPTGDAETQYF
TRBJ1-4 | - | TRBV5-5 | TRBD1 | TGTGCCAGCAGCCGCCTTGGGACAGGGGACGAAAAACTGTTTTTT | CASSRLGTGDEKLFF
TRBJ1-2 | - | TRBV28 | - | TGTGCCAGCAGTCAGACACCGCCCTATGGCTACACCTTC | CASSQTPPYGYTF
TRBJ1-6 | few | TRBV7-9 | - | TGTGCCAGCAGCTTAGTAAATTCACCCCTCCACTTT | CASSLVNSPLHF
TRBJ1-1 | - | TRBV5-8 | TRBD1 | TGTGCCAGCAGCTTGGCCGGCGGGTCAGGGGGCATGACTGAAGCTTTCTTT | CASSLAGGSGGMTEAFF
TRBJ1-3 | once | TRBV4-2 | TRBD1 | TGTGCCAGCAGCCAAGGGAGAGGAACTTTTGGGACAGGGCCGGGAAACACCATATATTTT | CASSQGRGTFGTGPGNTIYF
TRBJ2-3 | - | TRBV2 | TRBD1 | TGTGCCAGCGTCCGACAGGGGACCAGAGATACGCAGTATTTT | CASVRQGTRDTQYF
TRBJ2-1 | - | TRBV15 | TRBD2 | TGTGCCACCAGCAGAGATAAGGCTAGCGGGGGGCCAAAGTTCTTC | CATSRDKASGGPKFF
TRBJ1-4 | - | TRBV2 | TRBD1 | TGTGCCAGCAGGGAGGTTTGGGGACAGGGGGACAAACTGTTTTTT | CASREVWGQGDKLFF
TRBJ2-2 | - | TRBV7-9 | TRBD1 | TGTGCCAGCAGCCCGCTGACAGGGGGCCTCGGGGAGCTGTTTTTT | CASSPLTGGLGELFF
TRBJ1-5 | - | TRBV19 | TRBD1 | TGTGCCATTGAGGACAGGGTCTCCCTCTGCCTCTATCAGCCCCAGCATTTT | CAIEDRVSLCLYQPQHF
TRBJ2-5 | once | TRBV7-2 | TRBD1 | TGTGCCAGCAGCAGGACAGGGGAAGAGACCCAGTACTTC | CASSRTGEETQYF
TRBJ2-3 | once | TRBV4-1 | TRBD2 | TGCGCCAGCAGCTCCCTCACTAGCGGGGGGACCTCCCGAGGGCAGTATTTT | CASSSLTSGGTSRGQYF
TRBJ2-3 | - | TRBV2 | TRBD2 | TGTGCCAGCAGGGTTAGCGGGGGGGCTGTAGATACGCAGTATTTT | CASRVSGGAVDTQYF
TRBJ1-3 | - | TRBV4-3 | TRBD1 | TGCGCCAGCAGCCAAGATCGGGGACAGGAGGGGGACACCATATATTTT | CASSQDRGQEGDTIYF